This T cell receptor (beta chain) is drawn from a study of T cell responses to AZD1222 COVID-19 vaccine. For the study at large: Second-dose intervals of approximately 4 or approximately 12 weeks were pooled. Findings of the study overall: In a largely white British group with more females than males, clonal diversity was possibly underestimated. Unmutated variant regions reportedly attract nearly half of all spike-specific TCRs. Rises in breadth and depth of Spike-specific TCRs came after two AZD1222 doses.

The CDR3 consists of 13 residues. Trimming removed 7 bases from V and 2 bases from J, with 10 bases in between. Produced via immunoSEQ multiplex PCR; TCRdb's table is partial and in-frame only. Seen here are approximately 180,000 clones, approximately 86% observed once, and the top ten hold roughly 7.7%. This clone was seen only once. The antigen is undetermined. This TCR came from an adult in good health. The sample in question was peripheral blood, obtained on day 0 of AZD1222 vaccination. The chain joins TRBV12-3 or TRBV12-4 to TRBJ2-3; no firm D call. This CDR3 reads CASTQDHTDTQYF. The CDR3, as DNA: TGTGCCAGCACCCAGGATCACACAGATACGCAGTATTTT.